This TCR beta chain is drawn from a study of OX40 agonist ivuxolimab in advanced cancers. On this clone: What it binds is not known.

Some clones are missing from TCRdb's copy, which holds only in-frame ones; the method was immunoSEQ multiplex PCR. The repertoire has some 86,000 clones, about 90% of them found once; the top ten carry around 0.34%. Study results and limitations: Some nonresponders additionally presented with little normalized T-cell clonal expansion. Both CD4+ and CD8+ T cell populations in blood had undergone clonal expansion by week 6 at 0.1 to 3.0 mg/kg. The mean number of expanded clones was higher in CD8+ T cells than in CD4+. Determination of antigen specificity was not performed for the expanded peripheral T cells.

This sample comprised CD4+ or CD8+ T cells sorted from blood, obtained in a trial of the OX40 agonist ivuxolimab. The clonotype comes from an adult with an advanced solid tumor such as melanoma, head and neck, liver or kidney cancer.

The CDR3 bases are TGTGCCAGCAGCTTAGCTTCCGGGACAGGGTATTCACCCCTCCACTTT. This codes for CASSLASGTGYSPLHF. The chain joins TRBV7-9 to TRBJ1-6, with TRBD1 matching over 9 bases. There are 16 residues in the CDR3. From germline, CDR1 is SEHNR and CDR2 FQNEAQ (reference sequence). The trim removed 0 bases at V and 8 bases at J, leaving 5 bases unmatched.